The clone carrying this TCR beta chain appeared a few times. As yet, its antigen is unknown. The sample belongs to a study of T-cell memory formation after mild COVID-19. Study-wide findings and caveats: What remained unconfirmed was the SARS-CoV-2 specificity of second-wave clones peaking on day 37. Detection of some responders pre-infection suggested pre-existing cross-reactive memory T cells participated.

TCRdb fed the 5' RACE reads into MiXCR, producing one record per CDR3 protein. The data contain about 150,000 distinct CDR3 sequences, around 13% of them singletons. This receptor was taken from an adult woman who had mild COVID-19 (a few samples of this study predate the infection). Cell type and time point are not known. Specimen: PBMCs or a T cell subset sorted from them (not recorded which).

In DNA, the CDR3 is TGCAGTGCTATCACGCATTGGGAGACCTTGAACACTGAAGCTTTCTTT. Amino acid sequence: CSAITHWETLNTEAFF. The genes are TRBV20-1 and TRBJ1-1; D remains unclear. The CDR3 is made up of 16 amino acids. V was trimmed by 4 bases and J by 0 bases, leaving 18 bases between them. The germline CDR1 and CDR2 sequences are DFQATT and SNEGSKA (reference sequence).